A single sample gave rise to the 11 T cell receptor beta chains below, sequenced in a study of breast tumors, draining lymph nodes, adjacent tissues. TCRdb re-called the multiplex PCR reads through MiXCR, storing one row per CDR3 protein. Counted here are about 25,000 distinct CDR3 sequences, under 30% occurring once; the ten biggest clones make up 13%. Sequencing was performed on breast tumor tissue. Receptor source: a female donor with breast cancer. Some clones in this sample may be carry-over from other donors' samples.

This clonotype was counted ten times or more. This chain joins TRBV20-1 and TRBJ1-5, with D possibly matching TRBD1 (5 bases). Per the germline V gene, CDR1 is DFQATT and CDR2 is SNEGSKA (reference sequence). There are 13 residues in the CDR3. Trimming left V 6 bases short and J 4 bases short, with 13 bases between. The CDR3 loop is CSAAGAWNQPQHF. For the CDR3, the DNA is TGCAGTGCGGCCGGGGCCTGGAATCAGCCCCAGCATTTT.

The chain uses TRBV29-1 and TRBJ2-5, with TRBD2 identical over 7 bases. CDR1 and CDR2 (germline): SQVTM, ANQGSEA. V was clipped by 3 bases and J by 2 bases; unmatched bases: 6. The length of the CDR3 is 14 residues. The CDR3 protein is CSVDPGTTQETQYF. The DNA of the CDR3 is TGCAGCGTTGACCCCGGGACTACACAAGAGACCCAGTACTTC.

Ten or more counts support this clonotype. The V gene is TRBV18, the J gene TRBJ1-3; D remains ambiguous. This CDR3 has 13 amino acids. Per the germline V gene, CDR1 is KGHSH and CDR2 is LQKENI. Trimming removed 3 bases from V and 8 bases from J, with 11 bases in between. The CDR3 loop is CASSPETLDTIYF. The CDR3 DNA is TGTGCCAGCTCACCCGAAACCCTAGACACCATATATTTT.

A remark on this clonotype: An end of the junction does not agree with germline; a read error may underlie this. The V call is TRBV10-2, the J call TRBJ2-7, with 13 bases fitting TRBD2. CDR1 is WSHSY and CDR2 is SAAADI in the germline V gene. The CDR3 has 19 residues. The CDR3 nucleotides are TGCGCCGGCAGTGAGTCCGGGACTAGCGGGACCGGGAGGTCCTACGAGCAGTACTTC. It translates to CAGSESGTSGTGRSYEQYF.

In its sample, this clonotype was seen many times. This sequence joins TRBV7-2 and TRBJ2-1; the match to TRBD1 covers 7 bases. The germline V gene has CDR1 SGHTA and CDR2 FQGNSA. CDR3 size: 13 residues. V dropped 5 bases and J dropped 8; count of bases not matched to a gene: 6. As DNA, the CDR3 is TGTGCCAGCAGCCAAGCACAGGGGTATGAGCAGTTCTTC. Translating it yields CASSQAQGYEQFF.

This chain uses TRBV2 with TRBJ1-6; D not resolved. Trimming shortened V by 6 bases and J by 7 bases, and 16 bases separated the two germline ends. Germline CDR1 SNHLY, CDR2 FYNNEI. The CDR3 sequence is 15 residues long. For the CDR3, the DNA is TGTGCCAGCAGCGCCCGGCGCCTGTTCAATTCACCCCTCCACTTT. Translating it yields CASSARRLFNSPLHF.

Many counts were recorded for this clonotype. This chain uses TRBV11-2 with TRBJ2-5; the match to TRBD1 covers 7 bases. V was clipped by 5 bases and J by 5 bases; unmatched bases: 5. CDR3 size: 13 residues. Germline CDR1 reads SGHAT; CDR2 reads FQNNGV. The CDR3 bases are TGTGCCAGCAGCCAAGAGACAGGGGAGACCCAGTACTTC. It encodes CASSQETGETQYF. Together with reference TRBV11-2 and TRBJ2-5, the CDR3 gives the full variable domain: EAGVAQSPRYKIIEKRQSVAFWCNPISGHATLYWYQQILGQGPKLLIQFQNNGVVDDSQLPKDRFSAERLKGVDSTLKIQPAKLEDSAVYLCASSQETGETQYFGPGTRLLVL.

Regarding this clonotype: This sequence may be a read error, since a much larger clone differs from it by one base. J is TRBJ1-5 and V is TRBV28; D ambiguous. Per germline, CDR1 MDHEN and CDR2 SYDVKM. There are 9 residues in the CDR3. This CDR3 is CASGQPRHF. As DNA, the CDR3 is TGTGCCAGCGGCCAGCCCCGGCATTTT.

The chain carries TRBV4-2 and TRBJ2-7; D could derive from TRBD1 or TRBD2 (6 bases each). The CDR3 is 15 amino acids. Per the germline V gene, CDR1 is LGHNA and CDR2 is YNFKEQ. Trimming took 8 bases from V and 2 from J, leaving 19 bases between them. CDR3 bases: TGTGCCAGCGGTCCCTGGAGGGGGAGCGCCTACGAGCAGTACTTC. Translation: CASGPWRGSAYEQYF.

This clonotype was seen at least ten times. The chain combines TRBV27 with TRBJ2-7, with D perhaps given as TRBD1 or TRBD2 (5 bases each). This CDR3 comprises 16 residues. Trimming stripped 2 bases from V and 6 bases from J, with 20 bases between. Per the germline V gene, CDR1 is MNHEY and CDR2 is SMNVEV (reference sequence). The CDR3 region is CASSLGGGRKEVEQYF. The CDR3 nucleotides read TGTGCCAGCAGTTTAGGGGGTGGGCGGAAGGAGGTCGAGCAGTACTTC.

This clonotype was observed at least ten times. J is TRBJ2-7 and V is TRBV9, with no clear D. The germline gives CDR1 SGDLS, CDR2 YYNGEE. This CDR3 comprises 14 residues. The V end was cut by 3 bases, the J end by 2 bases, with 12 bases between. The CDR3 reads CASSARAATYEQYF. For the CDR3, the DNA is TGTGCCAGCAGCGCCAGAGCTGCAACCTACGAGCAGTACTTC. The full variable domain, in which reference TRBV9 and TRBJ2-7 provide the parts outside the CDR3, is DSGVTQTPKHLITATGQRVTLRCSPRSGDLSVYWYQQSLDQGLQFLIQYYNGEERAKGNILERFSAQQFPDLHSELNLSSLELGDSALYFCASSARAATYEQYFGPGTRLTVT.